This TCR beta chain was captured in a study of T-cell memory formation after mild COVID-19. V lost 2 bases, J lost 5 bases, and 2 bases stayed unmatched. CDR1 LGHNT and CDR2 FRNRAP come from the germline V gene. The CDR3 covers 13 residues. From the 5' RACE reads, TCRdb called clonotypes with MiXCR, one entry per CDR3 protein. There are around 220,000 distinct CDR3 sequences in the sample; over 15% occur only once, and roughly 3.6% lies in the top ten. This receptor was obtained from a man younger than 30 who had mild COVID-19 (a few samples of this study predate the infection). Cell type and time point are not known. The sample taken for sequencing was PBMCs or a T cell subset sorted from them (not recorded which). V gene TRBV12-5 combines with J gene TRBJ2-5; 7 nucleotides agree with TRBD1. CDR3 coding DNA: TGTGCTAGTGGTTTGACAGGGGCGGAGACCCAGTACTTC. Translating gives CASGLTGAETQYF.